This T cell receptor (beta chain) came from a study of blood T cell repertoires in COVID-19 (dated by TCRdb to about 2020). About the study as a whole: Samples covering the acute and convalescent phases of COVID-19 were provided by collaborators in the United States, Italy and Spain. The material from the prospective study consisted of cDNA or gDNA derived from T cells, B-cell-depleted T cells, or PBMCs. Samples came from the ongoing ImmuneRACE study (first 160 participants) plus 1,254 subjects from 6 global collaborators. The repertoires were made available in a free public database intended to serve as a resource for research on the immune response to SARS-CoV-2. Subjects who had been exposed to COVID-19, were actively infected with it, or had recovered from it provided the deeply sampled blood TCRbeta repertoires that made up the dataset. HLA class I and class II types, where available, came from metadata supplied by the sample provider rather than from assay-based typing. The sample metadata nearly always contained a de-identified subject ID, COVID-19 status, age in years and sex. Beyond this particular receptor, the publication reports: How much clinical and demographic metadata was included differed by source and by participant, and the metadata was provided uncurated.

As regards this clone: Its antigen specificity is not known. Base-call qualities are not available, and no considerably larger clone is one nucleotide away.

The collaborating institutions used their own protocols to collect whole blood in K2EDTA tubes. For TCRbeta analysis, collaborators shipped samples as frozen whole blood, isolated PBMCs, or DNA extracted from either of those sample types. CDR1 and CDR2 (MDHEN, SYDVKM) derive from the germline V gene. From its cysteine to its phenylalanine, the CDR3 spans 16 amino acids. The read is trimmed to its CDR3 DNA, 48 bases read in frame from base 1. V ends up 7 bases short and J 0 bases short, with an unmatched junction base count of 5. TCRbeta CDR3 regions were amplified from genomic DNA using the immunoSEQ Assay, a bias-controlled multiplex PCR. In the original analysis: Nucleated cell counts per sample were estimated from amplification of reference gene primers within the assay. Sequence reads were collapsed and filtered to measure the absolute abundance of every unique TCRbeta CDR3 rearrangement. For each sample, productive Simpson clonality was calculated by taking the square root of Simpson's diversity index across productive rearrangements. Imported from immuneACCESS, the table was reduced by TCRdb to in-frame sequences with V and J called. These copies leave out some clones; in studies compared against another copy, an unresolved V gene accounts for under half, and the cause of the remainder is not known. V, J and clone size were drawn from that table, and D and trimming were deduced from the DNA. The sample includes about 170,000 clones, with about 80% observed a single time. The ten largest account for roughly 11% of the sample.

The V and J genes are TRBV28 and TRBJ2-7; TRBD2 lines up with 14 middle nucleotides. Sequenced sample: peripheral blood. The origin of this receptor is a man between 70 and 80 years old with active or convalescent COVID-19. The CDR3 in this case is CASTRLAGGPSYEQYF. The DNA sequence reads TGTGCCAGCACCCGACTAGCGGGAGGGCCCTCCTACGAGCAGTACTTC.